These 5 T cell receptor beta chains share one sample of origin, sequenced in a study of human T cells and chemical hapten exposure. Using its own MiXCR run on the RACE reads, TCRdb lists one record per CDR3 protein. The table records 80,000 to 95,000 distinct CDR3 sequences, around 10% of them present only once. Time point: patch test 2, 6 weeks after DPC sensitization. The treatment was: therapeutic diphenylcyclopropenone sensitization with weekly scalp DPC. Sample: whole blood, taken in connection with sensitization to the hapten diphenylcyclopropenone (DPC). These TCRs come from a man in his late teens or twenties with alopecia areata. Some clones in this sample may be carry-over from other donors' samples.

This clonotype turned up a few times. The rearrangement links TRBV6-9 to TRBJ1-5; possibly TRBD1 for D (6 bases). The CDR3 has 15 residues. The germline V and J ends were trimmed by 6 bases and 7 bases, with 19 bases remaining between them. CDR1 is MNHGY, CDR2 SVAAGI, per germline. DNA for the CDR3: TGTGCCAGCAGCTTCCCCCGAGGGGGAGGGCAGCCCCAGCATTTT. This sequence encodes CASSFPRGGGQPQHF.

This clonotype came up many times. J is TRBJ2-7 and V is TRBV3-1; D is uncertain. The germline V gene has CDR1 LGHDT and CDR2 YNNKEL (reference sequence). The CDR3 is 11 residues long. The V end was cut by 0 bases, the J end by 9 bases, with 6 bases between. CDR3 protein: CASSQDHRQYF. In DNA form, the CDR3 reads TGTGCCAGCAGCCAAGATCACAGGCAGTACTTC.

J is TRBJ2-2 and V is TRBV6-2 or TRBV6-3, with a tentative D call TRBD2 (6 bases). V was cut by 5 bases and J by 8 bases, with 15 bases left in between. Germline V gene lookup returns CDR1 MNHEY and CDR2 SVGEGT. CDR3 size: 14 residues. CDR3 DNA: TGTGCCAGCAGTGGGGACTTCTCTCTAGGGGAGCTGTTTTTT. Protein sequence: CASSGDFSLGELFF.

This clonotype was counted only a few times. CDR3 DNA: TGTGCCATCAGTGAGACGACAGGGGAATCCAAAAACATTCAGTACTTC. This gives the protein CAISETTGESKNIQYF. The rearrangement uses TRBV10-3 and TRBJ2-4; the match to TRBD1 covers 8 bases. V lost 2 bases and J lost 2; bases outside the gene matches: 5. There are 16 residues in the CDR3. The germline V gene encodes CDR1 ENHRY and CDR2 SYGVKD.

As for this clonotype: A read error may be the cause here, since a much bigger clone is one base away. The chain carries TRBV7-6 and TRBJ2-5, with TRBD2 identical over 7 bases. This CDR3 spans 18 amino acids. In germline, CDR1 is SGHVS, CDR2 FNYEAQ. The CDR3 loop reads CVSSLARGRLNPKRTQYF. CDR3 DNA sequence: TGTGTCAGCAGCTTAGCGCGGGGGAGGCTGAATCCCAAGAGAACCCAGTACTTC.